The source of this T cell receptor beta chain is a study of blood T cell repertoires in COVID-19. Study-level background: Sites across the United States, Italy and Spain contributed samples from acute and convalescent COVID-19. Sources were T cells, B-cell-depleted T cells, or PBMCs; the material itself was cDNA or gDNA.

The V and J ends lost 4 bases and 4 bases, in that order; junction bases with no gene match: 2. The CDR3 loop spans 15 amino acids. Germline CDR1 MGHRA, CDR2 YSYEKL. Per the authors' pipeline: Amplification with reference gene primers provided the estimates of nucleated cell counts. The table came from immunoSEQ multiplex PCR; TCRdb's copy has only in-frame clones and leaves some out. For V, J and clone size, that table is used; D and trimming come from the DNA. This sample has around 100,000 clones, with 65% to 85% found just once. This clone was recorded a few times. The chain links TRBV4-1 to TRBJ2-2; the match to TRBD2 covers 11 bases. Specimen: peripheral blood. This clonotype was obtained from a man aged 55 to 69 with acute or convalescent COVID-19. The CDR3, as DNA: TGCGCCAGCAGCCCTGGACTAGCGGGCACCGGGGAGCTGTTTTTT. Translating it yields CASSPGLAGTGELFF.